Sequencing of this T cell receptor beta chain was carried out in a study of blood T cell repertoires in COVID-19 (dated by TCRdb to 2020 to 2022). At the level of the whole study: The collaborator samples originated in the United States, Italy and Spain and spanned the acute and convalescent phases of COVID-19. The samples were drawn from the first 160 participants of the ongoing ImmuneRACE study and from 950 to 1,500 subjects provided by 6 global collaborators. The prospective study material was composed of cDNA or gDNA derived from T cells, B-cell-depleted T cells, or PBMCs. The dataset comprised deeply sampled blood TCRbeta repertoires from subjects exposed to, actively infected with, or recovered from COVID-19. The repertoires were made available in a free public database intended to serve as a resource for research on the immune response to SARS-CoV-2. The sample metadata nearly always contained a de-identified subject ID, COVID-19 status, age in years and sex. Where available, HLA class I and class II types were taken from metadata supplied by the sample provider and were not determined by assay-based typing. The investigation overall reported the following: The amount of clinical and demographic metadata varied by source and participant and was provided uncurated.

Of note for this clone: Its antigen is currently not known. No quality values exist for individual bases; no much larger clone is one base distant.

The immunoSEQ Assay, a bias-controlled multiplex PCR, was used to amplify TCRbeta CDR3 regions from genomic DNA. In the authors' own workflow: The number of nucleated cells in each sample was estimated by amplification of reference gene primers within the assay. Sequence reads were collapsed and filtered to measure the absolute abundance of every unique TCRbeta CDR3 rearrangement. For each sample, productive Simpson clonality was calculated as the square root of Simpson's diversity index across productive rearrangements. This immuneACCESS table, as held by TCRdb, lists in-frame sequences with V and J called but not all clones. Of the missing ones, under half trace to an unresolved V gene in checked studies; the others have no known cause. From that table come the V and J calls and clone size; the DNA was used to work out D and trimming. The sample data list about 24,000 clones, and around 90% of these were observed just once. In total, the top ten clones hold over 25% of the sample.

Each collaborating institution followed its own protocols to collect whole blood in K2EDTA tubes. For TCRbeta analysis, collaborator samples were shipped as frozen whole blood, as isolated PBMCs, or as DNA extracted from either sample type. Sequencing was done on a sample of peripheral blood. This receptor was obtained from a woman aged 70-85 years with active COVID-19.

CDR3 loop: CATSRDWGVGNTIYF. The DNA reads as follows: TGTGCCACCAGCAGAGATTGGGGGGTTGGAAACACCATATATTTT. Recombination linked TRBV15 to TRBJ1-3; a weak D assignment points to TRBD1 (5 bases agree). V and J lose 0 bases and 3 bases, and a span of 9 bases separates them. Including the terminal cysteine and phenylalanine, the CDR3 comprises 15 residues. Only CDR3 DNA is held: 45 bases, read in frame from base 1. From a lookup of the germline V gene (reference sequence), CDR1 and CDR2 are LNHNV and YYDKDF.